The rows below give T cell receptor beta chains drawn from one sample of a study of blood T cell repertoires in COVID-19. Data came from immunoSEQ multiplex PCR; TCRdb stores just in-frame clones and leaves some out. The sample has more than 350,000 clones, 80% to 90% seen once. The sequencing sample was made of peripheral blood. The source of these receptors is a woman in her 30s with COVID-19, enrolled during active disease. The CDR3 runs from the conserved cysteine through the conserved F or W. The D gene is left open where the match is weak. Expanded clones get a size class; other rows say once, few or many, or leave the size out.

v_gene	abundance	j_gene	d_gene	CDR3nt	CDR3aa
TRBV10-3	NA	TRBJ2-1	NA	TGTGCCATCAGTGGGGCGGGGGCCCGCCTCGGGGAGCAGTTCTTC	CAISGAGARLGEQFF
TRBV6-1	NA	TRBJ2-2	NA	TGTGCCAGCAGTGAGCTTCAGGGGACCGGGGAGCTGTTTTTT	CASSELQGTGELFF
TRBV11-2	NA	TRBJ2-2	NA	TGTGCCAGCAGCTTAATCGGCACCGGGGAGCTGTTTTTT	CASSLIGTGELFF
TRBV4-1	NA	TRBJ2-7	NA	TGCGCCAGCAGCCAAGAGGGGGCCTTTGGGGAGCAGTACTTC	CASSQEGAFGEQYF
TRBV5-1	NA	TRBJ2-3	NA	TGCGCCAGCAGCTTAGGGCAGGGAGATACGCAGTATTTT	CASSLGQGDTQYF
TRBV7-9	once	TRBJ2-5	TRBD2	TGTGCCAGCCGCCAGGGACTAACCAACCAAGAGACCCAGTACTTC	CASRQGLTNQETQYF
TRBV25-1	once	TRBJ1-1	NA	TGTGCCAGCATTAACCATTTCGGGGGTAACACTGAAGCTTTCTTT	CASINHFGGNTEAFF
TRBV28	NA	TRBJ1-4	NA	TGTGCCAGCAGGGCCCGGGTGTTGAATAATGAAAAACTGTTTTTT	CASRARVLNNEKLFF
TRBV5-1	NA	TRBJ1-2	TRBD1	TGCGCCAGCAGCTGGGGACAGGCCTTAGCTAACTATGGCTACACCTTC	CASSWGQALANYGYTF
TRBV20-1	NA	TRBJ2-5	NA	TGCAGTGCTAGGGACTATGGGACCCAGTACTTC	CSARDYGTQYF
TRBV5-6	few	TRBJ2-2	TRBD2	TGTGCCAGCAGCTTGACTAGCGGTTACACCGGGGAGCTGTTTTTT	CASSLTSGYTGELFF
TRBV18	NA	TRBJ2-7	NA	TGTGCCAGCTCAGCAGGAATGGGCTACGAGCAGTACTTC	CASSAGMGYEQYF
TRBV27	NA	TRBJ1-1	NA	TGTGCCAGCAGTTTATCGCGAACGCGTTTCACTGAAGCTTTCTTT	CASSLSRTRFTEAFF
TRBV5-1	NA	TRBJ1-1	TRBD1	TGCGCCAGCAGCTTGGGAGGGACAGGGAATTTGAACACTGAAGCTTTCTTT	CASSLGGTGNLNTEAFF
TRBV5-1	NA	TRBJ2-7	NA	TGCGCCAGCAGCCCAGGCCACGAGCAGTACTTC	CASSPGHEQYF
TRBV30	NA	TRBJ2-5	TRBD2	TGTGCCTGGAAAGGTCCGGGACTAGCGGGAGCCCGAGAGACCCAGTACTTC	CAWKGPGLAGARETQYF